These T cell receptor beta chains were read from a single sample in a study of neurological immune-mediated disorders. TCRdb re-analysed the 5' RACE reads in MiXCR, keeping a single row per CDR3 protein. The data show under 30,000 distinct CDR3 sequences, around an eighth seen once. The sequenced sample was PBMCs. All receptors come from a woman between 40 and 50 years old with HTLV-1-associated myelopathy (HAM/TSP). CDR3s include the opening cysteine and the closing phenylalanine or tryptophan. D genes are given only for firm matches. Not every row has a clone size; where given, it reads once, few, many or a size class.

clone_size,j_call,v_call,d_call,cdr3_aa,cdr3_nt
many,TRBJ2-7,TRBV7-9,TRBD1,CASSLRTGSGFDEQYF,TGTGCCAGCAGCCTCAGGACAGGGTCTGGTTTCGACGAGCAGTACTTC
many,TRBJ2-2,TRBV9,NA,CASSVAASTQLLFF,TGTGCCAGCAGCGTAGCTGCGTCTACCCAACTGCTGTTTTTT
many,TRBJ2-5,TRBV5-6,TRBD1,CASFTGGEETQYF,TGTGCCAGCTTCACAGGGGGAGAGGAGACCCAGTACTTC
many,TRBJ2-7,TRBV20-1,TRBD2,CSASGGVNEQYF,TGCAGTGCTAGCGGGGGGGTCAACGAGCAGTACTTC
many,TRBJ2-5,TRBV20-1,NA,CSASGDGGGETQYF,TGCAGTGCCTCCGGTGATGGGGGCGGGGAGACCCAGTACTTC
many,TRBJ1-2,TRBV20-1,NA,CSAFSRDGFTYGYTF,TGCAGTGCTTTCTCGCGGGACGGATTTACCTATGGCTACACCTTC
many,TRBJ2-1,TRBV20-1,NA,CSARETKREGNEQFF,TGCAGTGCTAGAGAGACCAAACGAGAGGGCAATGAGCAGTTCTTC
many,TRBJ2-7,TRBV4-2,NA,CASSQENRVFYEQYF,TGTGCCAGCAGCCAAGAGAACAGGGTTTTCTACGAGCAGTACTTC
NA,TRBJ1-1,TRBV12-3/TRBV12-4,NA,CASSAGGVADAEASF,TGTGCCAGCAGTGCCGGAGGGGTGGCGGACGCTGAAGCTTCCTTT
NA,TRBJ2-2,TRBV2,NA,CSSTVAPTGELFF,TGTTCCAGCACCGTCGCCCCCACCGGGGAGCTGTTTTTT
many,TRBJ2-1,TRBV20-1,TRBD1,CSATGTGGYSYNEQFF,TGCAGTGCAACCGGGACAGGGGGCTACTCCTACAATGAGCAGTTCTTC